This T cell receptor beta chain stems from a study of Tregs in tolerant kidney transplant recipients. V was pared by 3 bases and J by 2 bases, with 3 bases of the junction left unmatched. Germline V gives CDR1 SGHKS, CDR2 YYEKEE (reference sequence). The CDR3 sequence is 14 residues long. The repertoire was sequenced with immunoSEQ multiplex PCR; TCRdb's copy has only in-frame clones and lacks some. The table records 85,000 to 100,000 clones, approximately 93% of them present only once. The J gene is TRBJ2-7, the V gene TRBV5-5; 9 bases fit TRBD1. The input for sequencing was CD4+ T cells from blood, taken before the transplant. This receptor was taken from a human donor who received a combined kidney and bone marrow transplant. CDR3 sequence (DNA): TGTGCCAGCAGCTGGGACAGGGCTGCCTACGAGCAGTACTTC. Translating it yields CASSWDRAAYEQYF.